This section outlines one T cell receptor (beta chain) sequence together with its context. Using a J-beta primer mix together with a sample-barcoded 5' primer, a second PCR was run for roughly 7 to 11 cycles. TCRdb used MiXCR to reprocess the 5' RACE reads, holding one entry per CDR3 protein. Of about 760,000 distinct CDR3 sequences in the sample, 20% to 30% were seen once. CDR1 is ENHRY, CDR2 SYGVKD, per germline. Deletions cut 0 bases from V and 5 bases from J, with 10 bases between. The CDR3 contains 14 residues. This sample is part of a study of blood T cells in healthy people across ages. Each donor gave approximately 9.1 milliliters of peripheral blood. The same data also went into a second study, on T cells of mothers and their children.

The sample taken for sequencing was blood. V and J are TRBV10-3 and TRBJ2-5, with unresolved D. This TCR derives from a boy aged 10-17 years in good health. CDR3 sequence reads: CAISESDGGETQYF. CDR3 bases: TGTGCCATCAGTGAGTCTGACGGTGGGGAGACCCAGTACTTC.